The sequence of this T cell receptor (beta chain) was determined in a study of blood T cell repertoires in COVID-19. For the study at large: Donors in the United States, Italy and Spain gave samples during acute or convalescent COVID-19. From T cells, B-cell-depleted T cells, or PBMCs came the material, which was cDNA or gDNA.

In the study's own analysis: Estimation of nucleated cell counts relied on the amplification of reference gene primers. Assay used: immunoSEQ multiplex PCR; TCRdb lists only in-frame clones, some missing. V and J calls and clone size are copied from that table; D and trimming were computed from the DNA. This repertoire shows about 160,000 clones, roughly 90% found once; its top ten account for less than 5%. Worth noting for this clone: Other nucleotide sequences from this sample produce the same CDR3.

Germline V CDR1 and CDR2: SQVTM, ANQGSEA. The V and J ends lost 4 bases and 2 bases, in that order; junction bases with no gene match: 3. This CDR3 is 14 amino acids long. This sequence joins TRBV29-1 and TRBJ1-3, with 9 nucleotides matching TRBD1. Material for sequencing was peripheral blood. The TCR originated in a woman in her sixties or seventies who had recovered from COVID-19. CDR3 protein: CSVAGQGAGNTIYF. Here the CDR3 DNA reads TGCAGCGTTGCGGGACAGGGAGCTGGAAACACCATATATTTT.